Below, one TCR beta chain is given with its context. The antigen is not known. These data belong to a study of OX40 agonist ivuxolimab in advanced cancers. About the study: Dose-escalation patients' cancers were hepatocellular carcinoma, melanoma, renal cell or head and neck cancer. Study-wide points: Among the lowest peripheral clonal expansion occurred in 0.1-3.0 mg/kg partial responders.

Produced via immunoSEQ multiplex PCR; TCRdb's table is partial and in-frame only. The table lists some 86,000 clones, around 90% of them singletons. There are 13 residues in the CDR3. Germline V gene data show CDR1 as ENHRY and CDR2 as SYGVKD. Trimming cost V 2 bases and J 4 bases, with 8 bases left between them. The chain recombines TRBV10-3 with TRBJ1-1; the D is unclear. The sequence derives from an adult with an advanced solid tumor such as melanoma, head and neck, liver or kidney cancer. The sequencing used CD4+ or CD8+ T cells sorted from blood, collected in a trial of the OX40 agonist ivuxolimab. The CDR3 coding sequence is TGTGCCATCAGTGAGGCGGGCAGCACTGAAGCTTTCTTT. Encoded protein: CAISEAGSTEAFF.